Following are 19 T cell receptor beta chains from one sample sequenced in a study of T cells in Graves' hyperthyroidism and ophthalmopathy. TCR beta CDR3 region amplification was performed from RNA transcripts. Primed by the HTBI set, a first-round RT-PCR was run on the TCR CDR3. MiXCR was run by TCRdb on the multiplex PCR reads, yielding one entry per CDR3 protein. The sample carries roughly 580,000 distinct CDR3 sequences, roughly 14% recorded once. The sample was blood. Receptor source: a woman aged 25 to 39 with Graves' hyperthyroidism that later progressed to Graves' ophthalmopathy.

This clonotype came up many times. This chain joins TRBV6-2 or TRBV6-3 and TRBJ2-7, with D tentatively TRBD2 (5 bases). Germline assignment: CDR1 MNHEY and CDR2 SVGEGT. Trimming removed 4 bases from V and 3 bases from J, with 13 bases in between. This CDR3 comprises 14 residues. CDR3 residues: CASSSAYGIYEQYF. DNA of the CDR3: TGTGCCAGCAGTTCCGCCTACGGGATCTACGAGCAGTACTTC.

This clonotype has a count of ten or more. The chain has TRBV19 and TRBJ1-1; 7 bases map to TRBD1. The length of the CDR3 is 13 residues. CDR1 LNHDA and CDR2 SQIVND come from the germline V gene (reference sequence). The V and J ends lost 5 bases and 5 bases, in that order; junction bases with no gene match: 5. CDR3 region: CASSVDRETEAFF. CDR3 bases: TGTGCCAGTAGTGTCGACAGGGAAACTGAAGCTTTCTTT.

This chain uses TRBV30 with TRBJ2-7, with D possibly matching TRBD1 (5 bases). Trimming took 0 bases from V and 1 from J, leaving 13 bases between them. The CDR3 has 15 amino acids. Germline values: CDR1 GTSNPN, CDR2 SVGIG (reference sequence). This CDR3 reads CAWSVSTAGSYEQYF. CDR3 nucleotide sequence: TGTGCCTGGAGTGTATCGACGGCAGGGTCCTACGAGCAGTACTTC.

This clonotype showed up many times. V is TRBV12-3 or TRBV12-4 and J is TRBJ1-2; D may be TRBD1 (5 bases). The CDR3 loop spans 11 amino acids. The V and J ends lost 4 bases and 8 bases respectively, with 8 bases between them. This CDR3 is CASSSGLGYTF. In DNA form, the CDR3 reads TGTGCCAGCAGTTCAGGGTTAGGCTACACCTTC.

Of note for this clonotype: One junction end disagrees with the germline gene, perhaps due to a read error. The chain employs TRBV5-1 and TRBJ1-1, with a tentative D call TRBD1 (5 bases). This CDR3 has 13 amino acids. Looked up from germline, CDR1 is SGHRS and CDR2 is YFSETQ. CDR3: CASKGVMNTEALF. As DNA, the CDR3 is TGCGCCAGCAAAGGGGTTATGAACACTGAAGCTTTATTT. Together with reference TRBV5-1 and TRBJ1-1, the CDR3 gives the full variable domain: KAGVTQTPRYLIKTRGQQVTLSCSPISGHRSVSWYQQTPGQGLQFLFEYFSETQRNKGNFPGRFSGRQFSNSRSEMNVSTLELGDSALYLCASKGVMNTEALFGQGTRLTVV.

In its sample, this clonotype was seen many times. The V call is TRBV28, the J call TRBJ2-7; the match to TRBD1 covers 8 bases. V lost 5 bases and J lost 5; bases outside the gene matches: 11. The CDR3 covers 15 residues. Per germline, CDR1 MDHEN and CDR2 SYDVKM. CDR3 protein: CASSASQTGVNEQYF. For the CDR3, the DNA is TGTGCCAGCAGTGCCTCACAGACAGGGGTTAACGAGCAGTACTTC.

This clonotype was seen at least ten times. CDR3 DNA sequence: TGCGCCAGCAGCCGAGACAGACTCCTCCAAGAGACCCAGTACTTC. Protein product: CASSRDRLLQETQYF. V usage is TRBV4-1 and J usage is TRBJ2-5; D is perhaps TRBD1 (5 bases). Per the germline V gene, CDR1 is MGHRA and CDR2 is YSYEKL. Trimming removed 4 bases at V and 1 base at J, with 13 bases between. The CDR3 runs 15 residues.

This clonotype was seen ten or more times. CDR3 amino acids: CSARVGGGLSTDTQYF. The CDR3 DNA follows: TGCAGTGCTAGAGTGGGAGGCGGGTTGAGCACAGATACGCAGTATTTT. The V and J genes are TRBV20-1 and TRBJ2-3, with D perhaps TRBD2 (6 bases). Trimming pared 1 base from V and 0 bases from J, leaving 14 bases between. Germline CDR1 and CDR2: DFQATT and SNEGSKA (reference sequence). The CDR3 extends over 16 amino acids.

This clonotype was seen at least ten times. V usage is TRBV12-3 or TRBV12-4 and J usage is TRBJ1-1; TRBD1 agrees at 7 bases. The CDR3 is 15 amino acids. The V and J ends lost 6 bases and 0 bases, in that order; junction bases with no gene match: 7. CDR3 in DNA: TGTGCCAGCAGCGGACAGGCTTTGATGAACACTGAAGCTTTCTTT. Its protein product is CASSGQALMNTEAFF.

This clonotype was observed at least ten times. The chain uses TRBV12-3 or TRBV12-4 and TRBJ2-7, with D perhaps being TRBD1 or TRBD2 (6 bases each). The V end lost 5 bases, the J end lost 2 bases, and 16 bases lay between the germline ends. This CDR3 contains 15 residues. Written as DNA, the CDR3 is TGTGCCAGCAGTGCCGACAGGTCGGGAGCCTACGAGCAGTACTTC. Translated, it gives CASSADRSGAYEQYF.

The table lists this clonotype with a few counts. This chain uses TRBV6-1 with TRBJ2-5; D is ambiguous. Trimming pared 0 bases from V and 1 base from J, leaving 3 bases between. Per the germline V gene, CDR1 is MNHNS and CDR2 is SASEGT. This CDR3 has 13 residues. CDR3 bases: TGTGCCAGCAGTGAAGCACCCCAAGAGACCCAGTACTTC. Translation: CASSEAPQETQYF.

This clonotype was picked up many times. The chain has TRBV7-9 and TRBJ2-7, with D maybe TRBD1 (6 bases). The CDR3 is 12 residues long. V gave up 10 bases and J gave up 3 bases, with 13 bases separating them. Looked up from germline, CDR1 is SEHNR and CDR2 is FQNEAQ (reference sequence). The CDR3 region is CATGTQNYEQYF. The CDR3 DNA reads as TGTGCCACCGGGACACAAAACTACGAGCAGTACTTC.

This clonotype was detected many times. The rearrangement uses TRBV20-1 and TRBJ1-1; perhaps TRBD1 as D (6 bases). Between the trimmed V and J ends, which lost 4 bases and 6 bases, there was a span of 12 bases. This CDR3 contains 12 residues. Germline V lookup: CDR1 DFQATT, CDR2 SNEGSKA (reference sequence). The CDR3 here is CSATPTGPEAFF. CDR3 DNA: TGCAGTGCTACCCCGACAGGACCTGAAGCTTTCTTT.

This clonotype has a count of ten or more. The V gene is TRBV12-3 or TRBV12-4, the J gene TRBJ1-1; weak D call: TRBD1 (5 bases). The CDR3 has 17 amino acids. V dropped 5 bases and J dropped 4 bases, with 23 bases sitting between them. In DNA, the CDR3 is TGTGCCAGCAGTCTCAGGGACCATACCGTTTATCGCACTGAAGCTTTCTTT. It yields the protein CASSLRDHTVYRTEAFF.

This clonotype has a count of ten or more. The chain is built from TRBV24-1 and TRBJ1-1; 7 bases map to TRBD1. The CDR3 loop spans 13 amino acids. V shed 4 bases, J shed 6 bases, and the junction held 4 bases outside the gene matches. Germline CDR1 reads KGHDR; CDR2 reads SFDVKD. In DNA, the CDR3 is TGTGCCACCAGTGAACCGGGACAGCCTGAAGCTTTCTTT. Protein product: CATSEPGQPEAFF.

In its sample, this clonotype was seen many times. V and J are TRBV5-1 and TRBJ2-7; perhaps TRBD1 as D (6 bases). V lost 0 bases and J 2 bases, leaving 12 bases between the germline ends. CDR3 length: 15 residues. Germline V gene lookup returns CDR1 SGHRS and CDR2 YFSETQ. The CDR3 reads CASSLEAGAPYEQYF. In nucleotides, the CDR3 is TGCGCCAGCAGCTTGGAAGCAGGGGCACCCTACGAGCAGTACTTC.

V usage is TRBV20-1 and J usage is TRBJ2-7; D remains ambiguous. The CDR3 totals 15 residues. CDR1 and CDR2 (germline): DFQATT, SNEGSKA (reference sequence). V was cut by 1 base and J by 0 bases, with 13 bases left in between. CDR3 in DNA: TGCAGTGCTAGAGCAAGAGACCGACGCTCCTACGAGCAGTACTTC. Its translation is CSARARDRRSYEQYF.

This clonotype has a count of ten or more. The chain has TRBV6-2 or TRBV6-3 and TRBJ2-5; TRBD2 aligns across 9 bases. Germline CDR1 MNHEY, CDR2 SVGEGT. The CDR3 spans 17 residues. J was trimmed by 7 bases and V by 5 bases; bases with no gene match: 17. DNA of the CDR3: TGTGCCAGCAGTCCTCTGGGGCTAGCGGGGTCCAGGGGGACCCAGTACTTC. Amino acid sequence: CASSPLGLAGSRGTQYF.

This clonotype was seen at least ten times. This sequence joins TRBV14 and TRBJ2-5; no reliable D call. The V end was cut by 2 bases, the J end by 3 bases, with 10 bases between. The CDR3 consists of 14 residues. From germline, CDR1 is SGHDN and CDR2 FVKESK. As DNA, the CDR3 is TGTGCCAGCAGCCAACTGCGGTCGGAAGAGACCCAGTACTTC. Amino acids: CASSQLRSEETQYF.